A single sample is the source of the 15 T cell receptor beta chains below, sequenced in a study of metastatic and nonmetastatic thyroid tumors. TCRdb re-called clones via MiXCR from the PCR reads. Of around 45,000 clones listed, 3% to 3.5% are singletons. None of the patients had undergone any treatment ahead of thyroid surgery. The sample taken for sequencing was blood. These TCRs come from a female donor with papillary thyroid cancer or a benign thyroid nodule (not recorded which). Some clones in this sample may be carry-over from other donors' samples.

This clone came up many times. V gene TRBV7-9 combines with J gene TRBJ1-1; 7 nucleotides align to TRBD1. Germline V lookup: CDR1 SEHNR, CDR2 FQNEAQ (reference sequence). V lost 5 bases to trimming and J lost 2 bases; unmatched junction nucleotides: 8. The CDR3 has 15 amino acids. CDR3 nucleotides: TGTGCCAGCAGCGGAGAGACAGGGCTAAACACTGAAGCTTTCTTT. This codes for CASSGETGLNTEAFF. The whole variable domain, filled in from reference TRBV7-9 and TRBJ1-1, reads DTGVSQNPRHKITKRGQNVTFRCDPISEHNRLYWYRQTLGQGPEFLTYFQNEAQLEKSRLLSDRFSAERPKGSFSTLEIQRTEQGDSAMYLCASSGETGLNTEAFFGQGTRLTVV.

This clone was counted between two and nine times. The chain combines TRBV20-1 with TRBJ2-7; TRBD2 agrees at 14 bases. J was trimmed by 2 bases and V by 5 bases; bases with no gene match: 14. Looked up from germline, CDR1 is DFQATT and CDR2 is SNEGSKA (reference sequence). The CDR3 length is 18 residues. The DNA for the CDR3 is TGCAGTGCTGAGCCGGGACTAGCGGGAGACAGATTAGCCTACGAGCAGTACTTC. This gives the protein CSAEPGLAGDRLAYEQYF.

There are a few counts of this clone. This chain links TRBV2 with TRBJ2-7; 9 positions match TRBD2. The germline CDR1 and CDR2 sequences are SNHLY and FYNNEI. With 4 bases clipped from V and 2 bases from J, the junction kept 0 bases outside the gene matches. This CDR3 has 13 residues. The CDR3 region has the DNA TGTGCCAGCAGTGTAGCGGGGGCCTACGAGCAGTACTTC. Amino acids: CASSVAGAYEQYF.

Comment on this clone: The junction differs from germline at one of its ends, possibly a read error. The V and J genes are TRBV20-1 and TRBJ2-5; 10 bases are a match to TRBD2. From germline, CDR1 is DFQATT and CDR2 SNEGSKA (reference sequence). CDR3 length: 15 amino acids. Here the CDR3 reads CSASITGTSVETQYF. In DNA form, the CDR3 reads TGCAGTGCCAGCATTACCGGGACTAGCGTTGAGACACAGTACTTC.

V usage is TRBV2 and J usage is TRBJ2-3, with 10 positions matching TRBD1. This CDR3 spans 17 amino acids. The germline gives CDR1 SNHLY, CDR2 FYNNEI. With V trimmed by 2 bases and J by 9 bases, 14 bases remained unmatched. The CDR3 bases are TGTGCCAGCAGTGAAACTCTGACAGGGGGCGGGATAGAGACGCAGTATTTT. Its protein product is CASSETLTGGGIETQYF.

This chain joins TRBV2 and TRBJ2-7; no firm D call. Trimming cost V 4 bases and J 3 bases, with 4 bases left between them. The CDR3 extends over 11 amino acids. Germline loops: CDR1 SNHLY, CDR2 FYNNEI. CDR3 protein: CASSAYYEQYF. The CDR3 nucleotides read TGTGCCAGCAGTGCATACTACGAGCAGTACTTC.

This clone was seen only a few times. The chain recombines TRBV19 with TRBJ2-7, with D possibly being TRBD2 (5 bases). Trimming removed 6 bases from V and 2 bases from J, with 17 bases in between. Germline assignment: CDR1 LNHDA and CDR2 SQIVND (reference sequence). The CDR3 totals 15 residues. CDR3 loop: CASSGVFAGPYEQYF. The CDR3 bases are TGTGCCAGTAGCGGGGTGTTTGCGGGCCCCTACGAGCAGTACTTC.

CDR3 DNA sequence: TGCAGTGCAGACCCCCAAGGGGGACTCGATAATGAGCAGTTCTTC. This translates into CSADPQGGLDNEQFF. The chain is built from TRBV20-1 and TRBJ2-1; D may be TRBD1 or TRBD2 (6 bases each). V gave up 6 bases and J gave up 7 bases, with 22 bases separating them. This CDR3 spans 15 amino acids. Germline lookup yields CDR1 DFQATT and CDR2 SNEGSKA (reference sequence).

The table lists this clone with many counts. This chain connects TRBV19 to TRBJ2-7; TRBD1 aligns across 8 bases. CDR3 length: 14 residues. V trimming: 4 bases; J trimming: 5 bases; junction bases outside the gene matches: 7. Germline values: CDR1 LNHDA, CDR2 SQIVND (reference sequence). In nucleotides, the CDR3 is TGTGCCAGTAGTACCACAGGGGGATGGAACGAGCAGTACTTC. It translates to CASSTTGGWNEQYF.

The CDR3 reads CASSEGGGITDTQYF. The DNA of the CDR3 is TGTGCCAGCAGTGAAGGAGGGGGCATCACAGATACGCAGTATTTT. The genes are TRBV2 and TRBJ2-3; 7 bases line up with TRBD1. Per the germline V gene, CDR1 is SNHLY and CDR2 is FYNNEI. V was clipped by 1 base and J by 2 bases; unmatched bases: 3. The CDR3 covers 15 residues.

This clone appeared many times. This chain joins TRBV30 and TRBJ2-4; tentative D call: TRBD2 (6 bases). V dropped 2 bases and J dropped 10 bases, with 9 bases sitting between them. Per germline, CDR1 GTSNPN and CDR2 SVGIG (reference sequence). This CDR3 region has 11 residues. CDR3 DNA sequence: TGTGCCTGGAGTACCGGGGGAATTCAGTACTTC. Translated: CAWSTGGIQYF. The variable domain in full, completed from reference TRBV30 and TRBJ2-4, reads SQTIHQWPATLVQPVGSPLSLECTVEGTSNPNLYWYRQAAGRGLQLLFYSVGIGQISSEVPQNLSASRPQDRQFILSSKKLLLSDSGFYLCAWSTGGIQYFGAGTRLSVL.

This clone was observed many times. The conserved final phenylalanine or tryptophan is absent from the CDR3, which likely points to a read error. The DNA is omitted, as the CDR3 cannot be located on it reliably, and the CDR3 follows TCRdb's listing. The J gene is TRBJ2-7, the V gene TRBV9; the table's D call, TRBD2, has no DNA check behind it. The CDR3 is 10 residues long, ends included. Germline V gene lookup returns CDR1 SGDLS and CDR2 YYNGEE. CDR3 sequence: CASSPSSGSL.

In its sample, this clone was seen many times. The chain is built from TRBV6-2 or TRBV6-3 and TRBJ2-1; D unresolved. The CDR3 contains 11 residues. Germline values: CDR1 MNHEY, CDR2 SVGEGT. Trimming took 6 bases from V and 12 from J, leaving 12 bases between them. The CDR3 spells CASSRDIGQFF. The CDR3, as DNA: TGTGCCAGCAGCCGTGATATCGGGCAGTTCTTC.

The chain is built from TRBV5-1 and TRBJ2-7, with 7 nucleotides matching TRBD1. Germline trimming cut 5 bases from V and 7 bases from J; bases unmatched to any gene: 6. CDR1 and CDR2 from the germline V gene are SGHRS and YFSETQ. The CDR3 spans 12 residues. As DNA, the CDR3 is TGCGCCAGCAGACAGGGGTTAAGGGAGCAGTACTTC. Amino acid sequence: CASRQGLREQYF.

This clone has more than one count but fewer than ten. The rearrangement links TRBV12-3 or TRBV12-4 to TRBJ1-2; 9 bases agree with TRBD1. V gave up 4 bases and J gave up 8 bases; unmatched junction bases: 2. This CDR3 has 12 amino acids. CDR3 nucleotide sequence: TGTGCCAGCAGTTGGACAGGGGACGGCTACACCTTC. As protein: CASSWTGDGYTF.